This TCR beta chain derives from a study of blood T cell repertoires in COVID-19. Whole-study context: Acute and convalescent COVID-19 samples came from the United States, Italy and Spain.

CDR3 length: 18 residues. Between the trimmed V and J ends, which lost 0 bases and 2 bases, there was a span of 20 bases. Germline loops: CDR1 SGHTA, CDR2 FQGNSA. Some clones are missing from TCRdb's copy, which holds only in-frame ones; the method was immunoSEQ multiplex PCR. The table lists over 120,000 clones, 75% to 90% of them singletons. The TCR comes from a man aged 45-60 years who had recovered from COVID-19. The sample consisted of peripheral blood. V usage is TRBV7-2 and J usage is TRBJ2-7; tentative D call: TRBD2 (5 bases). The CDR3 DNA follows: TGTGCCAGCAGCTTAGCCCCCGTAAAGTCGAGGGCGGCCTACGAGCAGTACTTC. This codes for CASSLAPVKSRAAYEQYF.